This T cell receptor (beta chain) was identified during a study of CD8 T cells in Susac syndrome. Per the germline V gene, CDR1 is SGHTS and CDR2 is YDEGEE. This CDR3 contains 12 residues. Sequencing targeted TCR beta in T cells from blood (CD8+ and CD4+). The RNA, roughly 0.45 to 1 ug, was put through reverse transcription using random hexamers. The authors amplified TCR beta CDR3 across 54 Vbeta and 13 Jbeta using immunoSEQ multiplex PCR. TCRdb re-analysed the immunoSEQ multiplex PCR reads in MiXCR, keeping a single row per CDR3 protein. The table lists 100,000 to 150,000 distinct CDR3 sequences, about 95% of them singletons, with roughly 0.087% in the top ten.

The TCR comes from a human donor in good health. The V call is TRBV5-8, the J call TRBJ2-7, with D possibly TRBD2 on 6 matching bases. Sequencing was carried out using CD4+ T cells from PBMCs. CDR3 nucleotide sequence: TGTGCGACGCGACTAGAGGAAGGCGAGCAGTACTTC. Protein product: CATRLEEGEQYF.